The 30 T cell receptor beta chains presented below share a single source sample, sequenced in a study of shared clonotypes between healthy human individuals. Only CD45RO-negative cells positively selected for CCR7 counted as naive CD8 cells, so terminally differentiated effector memory CD45RA+ cells were excluded. Clones were read by immunoSEQ multiplex PCR, and TCRdb kept only the in-frame ones, dropping some. This table holds hundreds of thousands of clones, 95% to 96% found once. Sequencing was carried out using naive CD8+ T cells sorted from blood. All receptors derive from a woman aged 25-40 years in good health.

With regard to this clone: Other DNA sequences of this sample code for an identical CDR3. The chain has TRBV13 and TRBJ2-3; D uncertain. Germline loops: CDR1 PRHDT, CDR2 FYEKMQ (reference sequence). V gave up 5 bases and J gave up 0 bases, with 3 bases separating them. The CDR3 spans 12 residues. CDR3 residues: CASSPSTDTQYF. DNA for the CDR3: TGTGCCAGCAGCCCTAGCACAGATACGCAGTATTTT.

The chain uses TRBV5-8 and TRBJ1-2; D unresolved. Germline assignment: CDR1 SGHTS and CDR2 YDEGEE. This CDR3 spans 14 amino acids. Trimming shortened V by 0 bases and J by 0 bases, and 6 bases separated the two germline ends. The CDR3 DNA reads TGTGCCAGCAGCTTGGAGCTCACTAACTATGGCTACACCTTC. This gives the protein CASSLELTNYGYTF.

The V gene is TRBV7-3, the J gene TRBJ1-1; D gene unclear. Per germline, CDR1 SGHTA and CDR2 FQGTGA. V shed 9 bases and J shed 2 bases, with 7 bases lying between them. The CDR3 is 11 amino acids. CDR3 sequence: CARRGNTEAFF. CDR3 bases: TGTGCCAGACGGGGAAACACTGAAGCTTTCTTT.

The chain uses TRBV28 and TRBJ1-4; D is unclear. The CDR3 sequence is 18 residues long. The V gene's germline CDR1 is MDHEN and CDR2 SYDVKM. The ends were cut back, 2 bases at V and 0 bases at J, with 16 bases in the middle. CDR3 nucleotides: TGTGCCAGCAGTTTAGTTGGGCAACAGTTGTCAACTAATGAAAAACTGTTTTTT. It yields the protein CASSLVGQQLSTNEKLFF.

J is TRBJ2-7 and V is TRBV28; no firm D call. In germline, CDR1 is MDHEN, CDR2 SYDVKM. The CDR3 spans 14 residues. Trimming pared 3 bases from V and 3 bases from J, leaving 12 bases between. CDR3 region: CASSFSVADYEQYF. The CDR3 DNA is TGTGCCAGCAGTTTTAGTGTGGCGGACTACGAGCAGTACTTC.

V gene TRBV12-5 combines with J gene TRBJ2-1, with 9 bases identical to TRBD2. This CDR3 contains 16 residues. The V gene's germline CDR1 is LGHNT and CDR2 FRNRAP. V was pared by 0 bases and J by 7 bases, with 7 bases of the junction left unmatched. The CDR3 DNA follows: TGTGCTAGTGGTTTGGTAGTGGCGGGAGGGCGGAATGAGCAGTTCTTC. Protein sequence: CASGLVVAGGRNEQFF.

The chain links TRBV10-1 to TRBJ1-2; D may be TRBD1 (5 bases). The CDR3 spans 12 residues. Trimming took off 0 bases at V and 6 bases at J, with 5 bases between the two ends. Germline assignment: CDR1 WNHNN and CDR2 SYGVQD (reference sequence). The CDR3 sequence: CASSESGDGYTF. The CDR3 region has the DNA TGCGCCAGCAGTGAGTCGGGGGATGGCTACACCTTC.

This chain connects TRBV13 to TRBJ2-3; D not resolved. Germline-derived CDR1 and CDR2 are PRHDT and FYEKMQ (reference sequence). The V end was cut by 8 bases, the J end by 2 bases, with 14 bases between. This CDR3 has 14 residues. The CDR3, as DNA: TGTGCCAGCCGAACCCAAGGGTCCACAGATACGCAGTATTTT. Amino acids: CASRTQGSTDTQYF. Complete variable domain (other parts from reference TRBV13 and TRBJ2-3): AAGVIQSPRHLIKEKRETATLKCYPIPRHDTVYWYQQGPGQDPQFLISFYEKMQSDKGSIPDRFSAQQFSDYHSELNMSSLELGDSALYFCASRTQGSTDTQYFGPGTRLTVL.

The chain recombines TRBV10-1 with TRBJ2-1; 8 nucleotides agree with TRBD1. In germline, CDR1 is WNHNN, CDR2 SYGVQD (reference sequence). J lost 5 bases, V lost 9 bases, and 6 bases had no gene match. The CDR3 is 13 amino acids. CDR3 coding DNA: TGCGCCAGTTCAGGGGGCATCGACAATGAGCAGTTCTTC. It translates to CASSGGIDNEQFF.

The chain uses TRBV7-8 and TRBJ2-3; 12 nucleotides align to TRBD2. Germline CDR1 is SGHVS and CDR2 is FQNEAQ. CDR3 length equals 15 residues. Trimming cost V 6 bases and J 4 bases; bases outside gene matches: 5. The CDR3 is CASRPLAGGSDTQYF. Here the CDR3 DNA reads TGTGCCAGCAGGCCACTAGCGGGAGGTTCAGATACGCAGTATTTT.

In this sample, this clone turned up once. The J gene is TRBJ2-1, the V gene TRBV7-6; D perhaps matches TRBD2 (5 bases). V shed 4 bases and J shed 4 bases, with 14 bases lying between them. The germline CDR1 and CDR2 sequences are SGHVS and FNYEAQ. CDR3 size: 15 residues. As DNA, the CDR3 is TGTGCCAGCAGCTCAAAGGTCGGGATTTACAATGAGCAGTTCTTC. Translation gives CASSSKVGIYNEQFF.

V gene TRBV30 combines with J gene TRBJ1-5, with D tentatively TRBD1 (5 bases). V lost 1 base to trimming and J lost 6 bases, with 10 bases between them. The CDR3 contains 13 residues. CDR1 is GTSNPN and CDR2 is SVGIG in the germline V gene (reference sequence). The CDR3 DNA follows: TGTGCCTGGAGTGGAGGGACTGGTCAGCCCCAGCATTTT. It yields the protein CAWSGGTGQPQHF.

The V call is TRBV7-9, the J call TRBJ2-4; 8 bases match TRBD1. Germline CDR1 SEHNR, CDR2 FQNEAQ (reference sequence). V shed 3 bases and J 4 bases; nucleotides not matched to a gene: 5. This CDR3 comprises 15 residues. CDR3 DNA: TGTGCCAGCAGCTTTCAACAGGGGGTAAAAAACATTCAGTACTTC. Translating it yields CASSFQQGVKNIQYF.

The chain links TRBV6-5 to TRBJ2-3; D uncertain. CDR1 and CDR2 (germline): MNHEY, SVGAGI. Trimming stripped 6 bases from V and 1 base from J, with 8 bases between. This CDR3 has 13 amino acids. The CDR3 loop reads CASSLSGTDTQYF. CDR3 coding DNA: TGTGCCAGCAGCCTAAGCGGCACAGATACGCAGTATTTT.

This sequence joins TRBV7-2 and TRBJ1-2; 8 positions match TRBD1. The CDR3 has 15 residues. Germline V lookup: CDR1 SGHTA, CDR2 FQGNSA. With 5 bases clipped from V and 3 bases from J, the junction kept 8 bases outside the gene matches. CDR3 region: CASSPRQGTYYGYTF. CDR3 nucleotide sequence: TGTGCCAGCAGCCCACGACAGGGGACTTACTATGGCTACACCTTC.

The chain carries TRBV2 and TRBJ2-7; D unclear. The germline gives CDR1 SNHLY, CDR2 FYNNEI. The CDR3 extends over 16 amino acids. Trimming took off 3 bases at V and 1 base at J, with 16 bases between the two ends. CDR3 amino acids: CASSEALGRLSYEQYF. The CDR3 nucleotides read TGTGCCAGCAGTGAGGCTCTAGGACGGCTTTCCTACGAGCAGTACTTC.

The chain couples TRBV28 to TRBJ2-7; TRBD2 matches at 7 bases. Germline assignment: CDR1 MDHEN and CDR2 SYDVKM. The CDR3 loop spans 15 amino acids. V lost 5 bases to trimming and J lost 5 bases; unmatched junction nucleotides: 12. The CDR3 region has the DNA TGTGCCAGCAGTAAACAGGCGGGAGAATTCGACGAGCAGTACTTC. Protein product: CASSKQAGEFDEQYF.

On this clone: This sample includes further DNA sequences coding for the same CDR3. The chain uses TRBV29-1 and TRBJ2-1, with D possibly being TRBD2 (6 bases). V shed 1 base and J shed 4 bases, with 11 bases lying between them. Germline V lookup: CDR1 SQVTM, CDR2 ANQGSEA. CDR3 size: 14 residues. For the CDR3, the DNA is TGCAGCGTTGAAGGTGGTGGGACTTACAATGAGCAGTTCTTC. Its protein is CSVEGGGTYNEQFF.

The gene calls are TRBV27 and TRBJ2-7; TRBD2 matches 14 bases. The germline V gene has CDR1 MNHEY and CDR2 SMNVEV (reference sequence). The CDR3 contains 15 residues. After removal of 6 bases from V and 4 bases from J, the junction contained 5 bases not matched to a gene. CDR3 in amino acids: CASSGTSGSWYEQYF. CDR3 DNA sequence: TGTGCCAGCAGCGGGACTAGCGGGAGTTGGTACGAGCAGTACTTC.

CDR3 residues: CASSELGAGETQYF. The CDR3 nucleotides are TGCGCCAGCAGTGAGCTGGGGGCTGGAGAGACCCAGTACTTC. The chain recombines TRBV10-2 with TRBJ2-5, with a possible D match to TRBD1 (6 bases). The V gene's germline CDR1 is WSHSY and CDR2 SAAADI. The CDR3 is made up of 14 amino acids. V lost 2 bases to trimming and J lost 4 bases, with 11 bases between them.

The rearrangement joins TRBV27 to TRBJ1-1, with D perhaps matching TRBD1 (5 bases). This CDR3 region has 14 residues. V shed 5 bases and J shed 5 bases, with 15 bases lying between them. Germline CDR1 MNHEY, CDR2 SMNVEV (reference sequence). The CDR3 loop is CASSPGHVATEAFF. In DNA form, the CDR3 reads TGTGCCAGCAGTCCAGGGCATGTTGCGACTGAAGCTTTCTTT.

V usage is TRBV6-5 and J usage is TRBJ2-1; 7 bases fit TRBD2. Germline loops: CDR1 MNHEY, CDR2 SVGAGI. With V trimmed by 0 bases and J by 10 bases, 3 bases remained unmatched. The CDR3 loop spans 13 amino acids. The CDR3 DNA reads TGTGCCAGCAGTTACTCGTTCGGGAGGGAGCAGTTCTTC. It is translated as CASSYSFGREQFF.

The chain couples TRBV5-5 to TRBJ2-7, with a tentative D call TRBD1 (5 bases). CDR1 and CDR2 (germline): SGHKS, YYEKEE (reference sequence). V was pared by 3 bases and J by 2 bases, with 21 bases between. This CDR3 is built from 17 residues. The CDR3 sequence: CASSWTYRLRLTYEQYF. CDR3 coding DNA: TGTGCCAGCAGCTGGACGTACAGGCTTAGACTGACCTACGAGCAGTACTTC. The variable domain in full, with the rest retrieved from reference TRBV5-5 and TRBJ2-7, is DAGVTQSPTHLIKTRGQQVTLRCSPISGHKSVSWYQQVLGQGPQFIFQYYEKEERGRGNFPDRFSARQFPNYSSELNVNALLLGDSALYLCASSWTYRLRLTYEQYFGPGTRLTVT.

J is TRBJ2-7 and V is TRBV2; TRBD1 might be the D (5 bases). Looked up from germline, CDR1 is SNHLY and CDR2 is FYNNEI. V lost 6 bases and J lost 5, with 11 bases in between. This CDR3 is built from 12 residues. The CDR3 DNA is TGTGCCAGCAGAGGGGATAGGGACGAGCAGTACTTC. Translated: CASRGDRDEQYF. The full variable domain, in which reference TRBV2 and TRBJ2-7 provide the parts outside the CDR3, is EPEVTQTPSHQVTQMGQEVILRCVPISNHLYFYWYRQILGQKVEFLVSFYNNEISEKSEIFDDQFSVERPDGSNFTLKIRSTKLEDSAMYFCASRGDRDEQYFGPGTRLTVT.

J is TRBJ1-1 and V is TRBV7-9; D is ambiguous. The CDR3 covers 12 residues. Per the germline V gene, CDR1 is SEHNR and CDR2 is FQNEAQ (reference sequence). The V gene lost 5 bases and the J gene lost 4 bases, with 8 bases spanning the gap. The CDR3 loop reads CASSPVGTEAFF. The DNA for the CDR3 is TGTGCCAGCAGCCCAGTCGGCACTGAAGCTTTCTTT.

This chain connects TRBV27 to TRBJ2-4, with 8 bases matching TRBD1. This CDR3 is 23 amino acids long. Trimming at V came to 5 bases and at J to 9 bases, leaving 36 bases not matched to a gene. Germline V gene sequence: CDR1 MNHEY, CDR2 SMNVEV (reference sequence). The chain's CDR3 is CASSPTGLSSSNIVGTGRRIQYF. CDR3 DNA: TGTGCCAGCAGTCCCACCGGCCTCTCAAGCAGTAACATTGTGGGGACAGGTCGGCGCATTCAGTACTTC.

Remarks on this clone: Distinct nucleotide sequences in the sample also encode this CDR3. V and J are TRBV9 and TRBJ2-3; D is ambiguous. Trimming cost V 3 bases and J 5 bases, with 7 bases left between them. Germline CDR1 and CDR2: SGDLS and YYNGEE. The CDR3 spans 12 residues. The CDR3 region is CASSALGDTQYF. In nucleotides, the CDR3 is TGTGCCAGCAGCGCCTTGGGAGATACGCAGTATTTT.

This clone was detected only once. The rearrangement joins TRBV28 to TRBJ2-2, with 8 bases that match TRBD1. The CDR3 has 15 residues. V lost 3 bases, J lost 4 bases, and 4 bases stayed unmatched. Germline loops: CDR1 MDHEN, CDR2 SYDVKM. For the CDR3, the DNA is TGTGCCAGCAGTTTCAGGGGGCTGGGCACCGGGGAGCTGTTTTTT. It specifies CASSFRGLGTGELFF.

The V gene is TRBV5-1, the J gene TRBJ2-3, with D maybe TRBD2 (5 bases). Germline V gene sequence: CDR1 SGHRS, CDR2 YFSETQ. The CDR3 is 16 amino acids. The V end lost 0 bases, the J end lost 2 bases, and 13 bases lay between the germline ends. The CDR3 reads CASSLGRAAYTDTQYF. The CDR3 nucleotides are TGCGCCAGCAGCTTGGGGCGGGCGGCCTACACAGATACGCAGTATTTT.

In its sample, this clone was seen once. This chain uses TRBV5-6 with TRBJ2-1; 11 nucleotides agree with TRBD1. V gave up 2 bases and J gave up 8 bases; unmatched junction bases: 6. Germline CDR1 reads SGHDT; CDR2 reads YYEEEE. CDR3 length equals 15 residues. The CDR3 protein is CASSFGQGAGDEQFF. The CDR3 bases are TGTGCCAGCAGCTTCGGACAGGGGGCAGGAGATGAGCAGTTCTTC. Combining the CDR3 with reference TRBV5-6 and TRBJ2-1 gives the whole variable domain DAGVTQSPTHLIKTRGQQVTLRCSPKSGHDTVSWYQQALGQGPQFIFQYYEEEERQRGNFPDRFSGHQFPNYSSELNVNALLLGDSALYLCASSFGQGAGDEQFFGPGTRLTVL.